The 27 T cell receptor beta chains presented below share a single source sample, sequenced in a study of vaccination effects on CD4 cells after COVID-19. Sequenced by immunoSEQ multiplex PCR; TCRdb stores in-frame clones only, minus some. The sample holds under 55,000 clones, 75% seen once. Within the ViraFEST assay, antigen-specific CD4+ T cells underwent expansion with viral peptide pools prior to sequencing. At the end of over 8 days of culture, CD4+ T cells were isolated. The person had a PCR-confirmed SARS-CoV-2 infection during March to December 2020. These TCRs' antigens remain unknown. The sequences come from CD4+ T cells from PBMCs cultured with a peptide pool, collected before COVID-19 vaccination. The receptors shown here come from a human donor who had a prior SARS-CoV-2 infection.

V is TRBV7-2 and J is TRBJ2-1; 9 nucleotides agree with TRBD1. The V and J ends lost 5 bases and 13 bases, in that order; junction bases with no gene match: 15. The CDR3 length is 15 residues. Germline V gene sequence: CDR1 SGHTA, CDR2 FQGNSA. The CDR3 region is CASSTPQTGGATQFF. The CDR3 nucleotides read TGTGCCAGCAGCACTCCGCAGACAGGGGGGGCAACCCAGTTCTTC. The variable domain in full, completed from reference TRBV7-2 and TRBJ2-1, reads GAGVSQSPSNKVTEKGKDVELRCDPISGHTALYWYRQSLGQGLEFLIYFQGNSAPDKSGLPSDRFSAERTGGSVSTLTIQRTQQEDSAVYLCASSTPQTGGATQFFGPGTRLTVL.

The rearrangement joins TRBV11-3 to TRBJ2-2; tentatively, D is TRBD1 (6 bases). The V gene's germline CDR1 is SGHNT and CDR2 YENEEA. There are 13 residues in the CDR3. Trimming stripped 1 base from V and 6 bases from J, with 6 bases between. CDR3 sequence: CASSLAGAGELFF. The CDR3 DNA is TGTGCCAGCAGCTTAGCAGGGGCCGGGGAGCTGTTTTTT.

The CDR3: CASSLAPSYGDGLGYTF. Here the CDR3 DNA reads TGCGCCAGCAGCTTGGCCCCGTCTTATGGGGACGGGCTCGGCTACACCTTC. The chain employs TRBV5-1 and TRBJ1-2, with D perhaps TRBD1 (5 bases). The germline gives CDR1 SGHRS, CDR2 YFSETQ. CDR3 size: 17 residues. Trimming removed 0 bases at V and 8 bases at J, with 23 bases between.

The V call is TRBV6-5, the J call TRBJ2-7; D is undetermined. The CDR3 consists of 15 residues. The germline CDR1 and CDR2 sequences are MNHEY and SVGAGI. The V gene lost 0 bases and the J gene lost 1 base, with 10 bases spanning the gap. The CDR3 coding sequence is TGTGCCAGCAGTTACTCGACCCTGGGATCCTACGAGCAGTACTTC. The encoded protein is CASSYSTLGSYEQYF.

This clone occurred a few times. This chain connects TRBV5-4 to TRBJ1-1, with D tentatively TRBD1 (5 bases). The V end was cut by 5 bases, the J end by 1 base, with 18 bases between. Per germline, CDR1 SGHNT and CDR2 YYREEE (reference sequence). The CDR3 sequence is 16 residues long. This chain's CDR3 is CASSSGTQYQNTEAFF. The CDR3 DNA follows: TGTGCCAGCAGTTCCGGGACGCAGTATCAGAACACTGAAGCTTTCTTT.

The genes are TRBV7-8 and TRBJ2-7; 11 bases match TRBD2. In germline, CDR1 is SGHVS, CDR2 FQNEAQ. CDR3 size: 13 residues. V dropped 5 bases and J dropped 7; count of bases not matched to a gene: 4. CDR3 protein: CASSRLAGHEQYF. In nucleotides, the CDR3 is TGTGCCAGCAGCAGACTAGCGGGACATGAGCAGTACTTC.

The chain has TRBV7-8 and TRBJ2-3; D is uncertain. Per the germline V gene, CDR1 is SGHVS and CDR2 is FQNEAQ. This CDR3 is built from 11 residues. Trimming took off 2 bases at V and 6 bases at J, with 3 bases between the two ends. This CDR3 is CASSLSDTQYF. CDR3 nucleotide sequence: TGTGCCAGCAGCTTATCCGATACGCAGTATTTT. The full variable domain, in which reference TRBV7-8 and TRBJ2-3 provide the parts outside the CDR3, is GAGVSQSPRYKVAKRGQDVALRCDPISGHVSLFWYQQALGQGPEFLTYFQNEAQLDKSGLPSDRFFAERPEGSVSTLKIQRTQQEDSAVYLCASSLSDTQYFGPGTRLTVL.

V gene TRBV28 combines with J gene TRBJ2-5; TRBD2 agrees at 7 bases. V trimming: 2 bases; J trimming: 1 base; junction bases outside the gene matches: 7. This CDR3 is built from 16 residues. Looked up from germline, CDR1 is MDHEN and CDR2 is SYDVKM. In nucleotides, the CDR3 is TGTGCCAGCAGTTTACCCCCGGGACTACTCCAAGAGACCCAGTACTTC. Protein: CASSLPPGLLQETQYF. The variable domain in full, with the rest retrieved from reference TRBV28 and TRBJ2-5, is DVKVTQSSRYLVKRTGEKVFLECVQDMDHENMFWYRQDPGLGLRLIYFSYDVKMKEKGDIPEGYSVSREKKERFSLILESASTNQTSMYLCASSLPPGLLQETQYFGPGTRLLVL.

This clone came up a few times. V is TRBV27 and J is TRBJ2-2; a possible D gene is TRBD2 (6 bases). Trimming took off 4 bases at V and 11 bases at J, with 11 bases between the two ends. This CDR3 is built from 12 residues. Germline CDR1 and CDR2: MNHEY and SMNVEV (reference sequence). CDR3 loop: CASSSRGTELFF. As DNA, the CDR3 is TGTGCCAGCAGTTCCCGGGGGACCGAGCTGTTTTTT.

This rearrangement joins TRBV2 to TRBJ1-4, with a tentative D call TRBD1 (6 bases). Germline V gene lookup returns CDR1 SNHLY and CDR2 FYNNEI. The V and J ends lost 2 bases and 8 bases respectively, with 12 bases between them. The CDR3 loop spans 14 amino acids. The CDR3 is CASSESTGNEKLFF. CDR3 coding DNA: TGTGCCAGCAGTGAATCTACAGGGAACGAAAAACTGTTTTTT.

V gene TRBV19 combines with J gene TRBJ1-3; D is unresolved. This CDR3 is 17 amino acids long. Trimming shortened V by 0 bases and J by 0 bases, and 12 bases separated the two germline ends. Germline V lookup: CDR1 LNHDA, CDR2 SQIVND (reference sequence). This CDR3 is CASSIDFWTISGNTIYF. DNA of the CDR3: TGTGCCAGTAGTATAGATTTCTGGACGATCTCTGGAAACACCATATATTTT.

This clone was observed a handful of times. The chain combines TRBV7-2 with TRBJ2-1; D is unclear. This CDR3 contains 15 residues. Germline CDR1 SGHTA, CDR2 FQGNSA. Deletions cut 5 bases from V and 0 bases from J, with 11 bases between. In DNA form, the CDR3 reads TGTGCCAGCAGCGAACGTAAGAGCTCCTACAATGAGCAGTTCTTC. Translated: CASSERKSSYNEQFF. Full variable domain (outside the CDR3, taken from reference TRBV7-2 and TRBJ2-1): GAGVSQSPSNKVTEKGKDVELRCDPISGHTALYWYRQSLGQGLEFLIYFQGNSAPDKSGLPSDRFSAERTGGSVSTLTIQRTQQEDSAVYLCASSERKSSYNEQFFGPGTRLTVL.

This sequence joins TRBV5-6 and TRBJ2-3, with 7 nucleotides matching TRBD1. V lost 1 base and J lost 6; bases outside the gene matches: 14. CDR1 and CDR2 (germline): SGHDT, YYEEEE. The CDR3 runs 17 residues. The CDR3 here is CASSLSDPLKGADTQYF. The CDR3 region has the DNA TGTGCCAGCAGCTTGTCAGACCCCTTAAAGGGGGCGGATACGCAGTATTTT. The full variable domain, its missing parts supplied by reference TRBV5-6 and TRBJ2-3, is DAGVTQSPTHLIKTRGQQVTLRCSPKSGHDTVSWYQQALGQGPQFIFQYYEEEERQRGNFPDRFSGHQFPNYSSELNVNALLLGDSALYLCASSLSDPLKGADTQYFGPGTRLTVL.

The J gene is TRBJ1-1, the V gene TRBV5-1; the D is unclear. The germline V gene has CDR1 SGHRS and CDR2 YFSETQ. V dropped 2 bases and J dropped 0 bases, with 14 bases sitting between them. This CDR3 is built from 16 residues. CDR3 sequence: CASSFSSPQVNTEAFF. The CDR3 bases are TGCGCCAGCAGCTTTAGTTCCCCCCAGGTGAACACTGAAGCTTTCTTT. Full variable domain (rest looked up from reference TRBV5-1 and TRBJ1-1): KAGVTQTPRYLIKTRGQQVTLSCSPISGHRSVSWYQQTPGQGLQFLFEYFSETQRNKGNFPGRFSGRQFSNSRSEMNVSTLELGDSALYLCASSFSSPQVNTEAFFGQGTRLTVV.

The chain links TRBV21-1 to TRBJ1-2; the DNA was not used to check the table's D call, TRBD1. TRBV21-1 has pseudogene status. The CDR3 is 17 amino acids. In DNA, the CDR3 is TGTGCCAGCAGCAAAGTAACACAGGGGTTTGGGCCCCATGGCTACACCTTC. Its translation: CASSKVTQGFGPHGYTF.

A single count supports this clone. The V gene is TRBV18, the J gene TRBJ2-5; TRBD2 is a possible D gene (5 bases). This CDR3 has 13 residues. Deletions cut 0 bases from V and 5 bases from J, with 7 bases between. Per germline, CDR1 KGHSH and CDR2 LQKENI. CDR3: CASSPPGVETQYF. DNA of the CDR3: TGTGCCAGCTCACCACCCGGGGTCGAGACCCAGTACTTC.

The table lists this clone with a count of one. The J gene is TRBJ1-1, the V gene TRBV5-1; D is unclear. CDR3 size: 14 residues. V was clipped by 4 bases and J by 2 bases, with 12 bases between them. From germline, CDR1 is SGHRS and CDR2 YFSETQ. The CDR3 sequence is CASSPAWTNTEAFF. The DNA for the CDR3 is TGCGCCAGCAGCCCCGCGTGGACCAACACTGAAGCTTTCTTT.

The chain employs TRBV3-1 (or the pseudogene TRBV3-2) and TRBJ2-3; D not certain. V lost 4 bases, J lost 14 bases, and 22 bases lay in between. Germline-derived CDR1 and CDR2 are LGHDT and YNNKEL (reference sequence). This CDR3 region has 14 residues. The DNA of the CDR3 is TGTGCCAGCAGCCTCGCCCGGGCCCTCTCCGGAGCGTATTTT. Translating gives CASSLARALSGAYF.

As for this clone: An end of the junction does not agree with germline; a read error may underlie this. The rearrangement joins TRBV3-1 (or the pseudogene TRBV3-2) to TRBJ2-7, with D tentatively TRBD2 (5 bases). Germline CDR1 and CDR2: LGHDT and YNNKEL (reference sequence). This CDR3 comprises 12 residues. Written as DNA, the CDR3 is TGTGCCAGCAGCCAGGGCCCCGCGGGCCCCCACTTC. Translated: CASSQGPAGPHF.

The CDR3 nucleotides are TGTGCCAGCAGCGCAAGGACAGGTAGCAATCAGCCCCAGCATTTT. Amino acid sequence: CASSARTGSNQPQHF. The chain is built from TRBV6-5 and TRBJ1-5; 7 nucleotides agree with TRBD1. J lost 0 bases, V lost 6 bases, and 5 bases had no gene match. The CDR3 is 15 residues long. Germline CDR1 reads MNHEY; CDR2 reads SVGAGI.

This clone was counted once. CDR3: CASSLRTEQDRLLLSSNYGYTF. CDR3 DNA sequence: TGCGCCAGCAGCTTGCGAACGGAACAGGACCGTTTGTTGTTGTCCTCTAACTATGGCTACACCTTC. The chain joins TRBV5-1 to TRBJ1-2; tentatively, D is TRBD1 (5 bases). The germline V gene has CDR1 SGHRS and CDR2 YFSETQ. The CDR3 loop spans 22 amino acids. Trimming stripped 1 base from V and 0 bases from J, with 31 bases between.

This clone was observed a few times. The chain uses TRBV28 and TRBJ1-2; D is unclear. This CDR3 is 13 amino acids long. Looked up from germline, CDR1 is MDHEN and CDR2 is SYDVKM. The germline V and J ends were trimmed by 6 bases and 6 bases, with 14 bases remaining between them. The DNA for the CDR3 is TGTGCCAGCAGCCTTGCGGGTATAGATGGCTACACCTTC. Protein sequence: CASSLAGIDGYTF.

The V call is TRBV11-3, the J call TRBJ1-3, with D unresolved. The V and J ends lost 6 bases and 5 bases respectively, with 23 bases between them. Germline loops: CDR1 SGHNT, CDR2 YENEEA. The CDR3 consists of 17 residues. The CDR3 loop reads CASRDPYLRPSRNTIYF. In nucleotides, the CDR3 is TGTGCCAGCAGAGATCCCTACTTAAGGCCCAGCAGAAACACCATATATTTT.

The sample holds one count of this clone. V gene TRBV6-5 combines with J gene TRBJ1-4; 7 bases align to TRBD1. The CDR3 has 16 residues. Germline V CDR1 and CDR2: MNHEY, SVGAGI. The junction had 5 bases not matched to a gene; V was cut back by 4 bases and J by 0 bases. DNA for the CDR3: TGTGCCAGCAGTTCCGGGACAGTCTCAACTAATGAAAAACTGTTTTTT. Translating it yields CASSSGTVSTNEKLFF.

The chain joins TRBV10-3 to TRBJ1-5; D gene unclear. The V and J ends lost 4 bases and 3 bases respectively, with 10 bases between them. CDR3 size: 14 residues. Germline CDR1 reads ENHRY; CDR2 reads SYGVKD. CDR3 bases: TGTGCCATCAGTGCCTCAGGTCCCAATCAGCCCCAGCATTTT. It yields the protein CAISASGPNQPQHF.

The rearrangement joins TRBV7-2 to TRBJ2-5, with TRBD2 identical over 10 bases. Per germline, CDR1 SGHTA and CDR2 FQGNSA. CDR3 length: 17 amino acids. V gave up 5 bases and J gave up 7 bases; unmatched junction bases: 16. In nucleotides, the CDR3 is TGTGCCAGCAGCCCGTCTCGGGTAGCGGGGGGAGCAGGGACCCAGTACTTC. Translating gives CASSPSRVAGGAGTQYF.

This clone was detected a few times. This chain links TRBV7-2 with TRBJ1-2; 7 bases are a match to TRBD1. Germline CDR1 is SGHTA and CDR2 is FQGNSA. The CDR3 contains 13 residues. With 5 bases clipped from V and 8 bases from J, the junction kept 8 bases outside the gene matches. CDR3 in DNA: TGTGCCAGCAGCATAGGACAGGACCTCGGCTACACCTTC. It specifies CASSIGQDLGYTF.